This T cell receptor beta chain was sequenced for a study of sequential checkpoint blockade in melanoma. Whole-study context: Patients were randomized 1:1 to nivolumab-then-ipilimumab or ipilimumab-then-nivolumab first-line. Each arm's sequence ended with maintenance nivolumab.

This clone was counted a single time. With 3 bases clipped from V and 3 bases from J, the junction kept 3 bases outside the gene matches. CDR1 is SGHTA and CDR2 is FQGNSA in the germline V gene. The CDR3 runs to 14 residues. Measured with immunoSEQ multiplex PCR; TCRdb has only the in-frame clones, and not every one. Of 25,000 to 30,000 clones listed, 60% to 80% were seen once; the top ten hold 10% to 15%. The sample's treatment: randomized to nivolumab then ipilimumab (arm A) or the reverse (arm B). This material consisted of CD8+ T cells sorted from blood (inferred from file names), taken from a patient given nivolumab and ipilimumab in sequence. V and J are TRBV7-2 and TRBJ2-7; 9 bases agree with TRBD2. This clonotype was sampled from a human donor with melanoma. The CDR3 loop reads CASSFERGDYEQYF. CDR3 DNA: TGTGCCAGCAGCTTTGAGCGGGGGGACTACGAGCAGTACTTC. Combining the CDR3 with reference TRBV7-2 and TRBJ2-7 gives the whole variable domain GAGVSQSPSNKVTEKGKDVELRCDPISGHTALYWYRQSLGQGLEFLIYFQGNSAPDKSGLPSDRFSAERTGGSVSTLTIQRTQQEDSAVYLCASSFERGDYEQYFGPGTRLTVT.